Described below is a single T cell receptor beta chain sequence and its context. The data are from a study of blood T cell repertoires in COVID-19. Study context: Samples came from the United States, Italy and Spain, spanning acute and convalescent COVID-19. From T cells, B-cell-depleted T cells, or PBMCs came the material, which was cDNA or gDNA.

The CDR3 is 14 amino acids. Germline V lookup: CDR1 LNHNV, CDR2 YYDKDF (reference sequence). Trimming removed 1 base from V and 13 bases from J, with 16 bases in between. In the original processing: Amplification of reference gene primers provided the estimated nucleated cell counts. Data came from immunoSEQ multiplex PCR; TCRdb stores just in-frame clones and leaves some out. V, J and clone size are those of that table, while D and trimming were read from the DNA. The sample contains approximately 190,000 clones, roughly 80% of which appear only once. Enrolment of Seattle patients took place during active infection, and they were followed longitudinally.

Sample: peripheral blood. This chain uses TRBV15 with TRBJ1-4; D call uncertain. The sequence was obtained from a woman aged 55-75 years with COVID-19, enrolled during active disease. The CDR3 loop is CATSRGAGLGGLFF. The CDR3 DNA follows: TGTGCCACCAGCAGAGGGGCCGGTTTGGGTGGACTGTTTTTT.